Presented here are 21 T cell receptor beta chains from one specimen sequenced in a study of blood T cell repertoires in COVID-19. The method was immunoSEQ multiplex PCR; TCRdb's version includes in-frame clones alone and lacks a portion of them. The sample records roughly 150,000 clones, 80% to 90% being singletons. The sample comprised peripheral blood. The receptors stem from a woman between 50 and 59 years old in a cohort sampled during active or convalescent COVID-19.

The chain couples TRBV29-1 to TRBJ2-7; D possibly corresponds to TRBD1 (5 bases). V lost 6 bases, J lost 3 bases, and 15 bases lay in between. The CDR3 has 13 amino acids. In germline, CDR1 is SQVTM, CDR2 ANQGSEA. The CDR3 DNA reads as TGCAGCGTCGGAAGCGTTCAGGGCTACGAGCAGTACTTC. This translates into CSVGSVQGYEQYF.

The chain employs TRBV4-1 and TRBJ2-7, with D maybe TRBD2 (5 bases). This CDR3 has 16 residues. Germline-derived CDR1 and CDR2 are MGHRA and YSYEKL. Trimming removed 1 base at V and 6 bases at J, with 19 bases between. The CDR3 here is CASSQAPTSTYGEQYF. CDR3 DNA sequence: TGCGCCAGCAGCCAAGCTCCTACTAGTACGTATGGCGAGCAGTACTTC.

This clone was recorded once. The rearrangement joins TRBV7-9 to TRBJ2-2, with 8 bases identical to TRBD1. CDR1 and CDR2 (germline): SEHNR, FQNEAQ (reference sequence). V gave up 5 bases and J gave up 4 bases; unmatched junction bases: 9. The CDR3 loop spans 16 amino acids. The CDR3 protein is CASSPRGTGGTGELFF. CDR3 sequence (DNA): TGTGCCAGCAGCCCCCGGGGGACAGGAGGCACCGGGGAGCTGTTTTTT.

In its sample, this clone was seen many times. The V gene is TRBV11-2, the J gene TRBJ2-7; 9 nucleotides line up with TRBD2. The germline V gene has CDR1 SGHAT and CDR2 FQNNGV. Trimming removed 1 base from V and 1 base from J; junction bases left unmatched: 2. There are 15 residues in the CDR3. CDR3 protein: CASSLGAGGSYEQYF. The CDR3 bases are TGTGCCAGCAGCTTAGGAGCGGGGGGATCCTACGAGCAGTACTTC.

The gene calls are TRBV6-5 and TRBJ2-3; 8 bases match TRBD1. The germline V gene has CDR1 MNHEY and CDR2 SVGAGI. The CDR3 is 15 amino acids. The trim removed 8 bases at V and 1 base at J, leaving 8 bases unmatched. CDR3 sequence reads: CASGRQGFGTDTQYF. CDR3 nucleotide sequence: TGTGCCAGCGGACGACAGGGGTTCGGCACAGATACGCAGTATTTT.

This sequence joins TRBV10-3 and TRBJ2-1; D may be TRBD2 (6 bases). The V gene's germline CDR1 is ENHRY and CDR2 SYGVKD. Trimming removed 5 bases at V and 8 bases at J, with 16 bases between. The CDR3 spans 14 residues. The chain's CDR3 is CAISKGGDSHEQFF. The CDR3 bases are TGTGCCATCAGTAAGGGCGGGGACTCCCATGAGCAGTTCTTC.

This clone has a handful of counts. V gene TRBV18 combines with J gene TRBJ2-7, with TRBD2 matching 7 bases. The trim removed 4 bases at V and 3 bases at J, leaving 3 bases unmatched. Germline CDR1 is KGHSH and CDR2 is LQKENI. The CDR3 spans 13 residues. CDR3 bases: TGTGCCAGCTCACGGGACTACCTCTACGAGCAGTACTTC. Its protein product is CASSRDYLYEQYF.

This chain joins TRBV2 and TRBJ2-5; a weak D match, TRBD2 (6 bases). In germline, CDR1 is SNHLY, CDR2 FYNNEI. The CDR3 extends over 15 amino acids. V shed 2 bases and J shed 2 bases, with 12 bases lying between them. The CDR3 loop is CASSESTGVQETQYF. Written as DNA, the CDR3 is TGTGCCAGCAGTGAATCTACGGGAGTTCAAGAGACCCAGTACTTC.

V is TRBV24-1 and J is TRBJ2-3, with TRBD2 matching over 7 bases. The ends lost 2 bases at V and 5 bases at J; junction bases unmatched: 9. This CDR3 spans 16 amino acids. Germline assignment: CDR1 KGHDR and CDR2 SFDVKD. The CDR3 loop is CATSDWEGNGGDTQYF. The CDR3 nucleotides are TGTGCCACCAGTGATTGGGAGGGCAACGGGGGAGATACGCAGTATTTT.

This clone was seen more than once but under ten times. V is TRBV30 and J is TRBJ2-3; the match to TRBD2 covers 9 bases. CDR3 size: 15 residues. V gave up 4 bases and J gave up 5 bases; unmatched junction bases: 10. The germline V gene encodes CDR1 GTSNPN and CDR2 SVGIG (reference sequence). The CDR3 loop reads CAWTRAGGAQDTQYF. DNA of the CDR3: TGTGCCTGGACCCGGGCGGGGGGGGCCCAAGATACGCAGTATTTT.

The rearrangement links TRBV9 to TRBJ1-2; tentative D call: TRBD1 (6 bases). The germline gives CDR1 SGDLS, CDR2 YYNGEE. The CDR3 runs 19 residues. V was trimmed by 0 bases and J by 4 bases, leaving 25 bases between them. DNA for the CDR3: TGTGCCAGCAGCGTAGAAAAGATCCCACTTCCGGGACATATCTATGGCTACACCTTC. Encoded protein: CASSVEKIPLPGHIYGYTF.

This rearrangement joins TRBV4-3 to TRBJ2-7; D is possibly TRBD2 (5 bases). From germline, CDR1 is LGHNA and CDR2 YSLEER. The V end was cut by 0 bases, the J end by 3 bases, with 12 bases between. The CDR3 runs 15 residues. CDR3 protein: CASSQERVVSYEQYF. The CDR3 DNA reads as TGCGCCAGCAGCCAAGAGCGGGTCGTCAGCTACGAGCAGTACTTC.

The chain joins TRBV12-5 to TRBJ1-5; D is unresolved. The V and J ends lost 3 bases and 9 bases respectively, with 9 bases between them. CDR3 length: 12 residues. CDR1 and CDR2 from the germline V gene are LGHNT and FRNRAP. The CDR3 loop is CASGFDTAPQHF. The CDR3 DNA follows: TGTGCTAGTGGTTTTGACACCGCGCCCCAGCATTTT.

The chain uses TRBV6-2 or TRBV6-3 and TRBJ2-3; tentatively, D is TRBD2 (5 bases). In germline, CDR1 is MNHEY, CDR2 SVGEGT. This CDR3 comprises 16 residues. Trimming cost V 0 bases and J 1 base, with 11 bases left between them. The CDR3 bases are TGTGCCAGCAGTTACTCGTCTGACGGGGGCACAGATACGCAGTATTTT. Protein sequence: CASSYSSDGGTDTQYF.

The chain carries TRBV6-4 and TRBJ1-6; D call uncertain. The CDR3 is 10 residues long. Germline assignment: CDR1 MRHNA and CDR2 SNTAGT. The ends were cut back, 6 bases at V and 11 bases at J, with 5 bases in the middle. The CDR3 DNA sequence: TGTGCCAGCAGGACAACACCCCTCCACTTT. Its translation: CASRTTPLHF.

About this clone: Other DNA sequences in the sample encode the same CDR3. This chain uses TRBV18 with TRBJ1-2; possible D gene TRBD1, 5 bases. Germline V CDR1 and CDR2: KGHSH, LQKENI. This CDR3 spans 14 amino acids. Between the trimmed V and J ends, which lost 2 bases and 2 bases, there was a span of 9 bases. CDR3 nucleotide sequence: TGTGCCAGCTCACCAAGGGGAGGGAACTATGGCTACACCTTC. It translates to CASSPRGGNYGYTF.

This chain links TRBV1 with TRBJ2-7; the table's D call TRBD2 went unverified against the DNA. TRBV1 is reported as a pseudogene. CDR3 length equals 14 residues. CDR3 protein: CTSSPSGGTYEQYF. In DNA form, the CDR3 reads TGCACCAGCAGCCCTAGCGGGGGGACCTACGAGCAGTACTTC.

The V call is TRBV2, the J call TRBJ1-2; 8 nucleotides match TRBD1. Germline V lookup: CDR1 SNHLY, CDR2 FYNNEI. CDR3 length: 16 residues. V shed 2 bases and J 4 bases; nucleotides not matched to a gene: 9. CDR3 region: CASSELPGGAFYGYTF. CDR3 coding DNA: TGTGCCAGCAGTGAATTACCAGGGGGCGCATTCTATGGCTACACCTTC.

The chain links TRBV11-2 to TRBJ1-4; 7 bases align to TRBD1. The length of the CDR3 is 15 residues. J gave up 8 bases and V 5 bases, and 11 bases lay outside the gene matches. Germline V gene lookup returns CDR1 SGHAT and CDR2 FQNNGV. CDR3 coding DNA: TGTGCCAGCAGCGCTACAGGGGCCCCTCGGGAAAAACTGTTTTTT. This encodes CASSATGAPREKLFF.

The DNA for the CDR3 is TGTGCCAGTCAAACGGGAGGGAACACTGAAGCTTTCTTT. Protein sequence: CASQTGGNTEAFF. The chain links TRBV19 to TRBJ1-1, with D hard to call. Trimming pared 8 bases from V and 1 base from J, leaving 11 bases between. Germline CDR1 and CDR2: LNHDA and SQIVND (reference sequence). The CDR3 covers 13 residues.

This rearrangement joins TRBV16 to TRBJ2-1, with D possibly TRBD2 on 5 matching bases. This CDR3 contains 16 residues. V was clipped by 2 bases and J by 5 bases, with 16 bases between them. The germline CDR1 and CDR2 sequences are KGHSY and FQNENV. The DNA of the CDR3 is TGTGCCAGCAGCCAAGGTCTAGCTAATTCAAACAATGAGCAGTTCTTC. Protein product: CASSQGLANSNNEQFF.